Presented here are 8 T cell receptor beta chains from one specimen sequenced in a study of T cell responses to AZD1222 COVID-19 vaccine. Profiling relied on immunoSEQ multiplex PCR, and the TCRdb table lists in-frame clones only, not all of them. The data hold around 94,000 clones, with 86% observed a single time. The source material was peripheral blood, sampled on day 0 of AZD1222 vaccination. The receptors derive from an adult in good health.

The genes are TRBV6-6 and TRBJ2-6; possibly TRBD2 for D (6 bases). V shed 3 bases and J shed 3 bases, with 12 bases lying between them. The CDR3 covers 16 residues. Germline V gene sequence: CDR1 MNHNY, CDR2 SVGAGI (reference sequence). CDR3 residues: CASSYWGVGGANVLTF. The CDR3 DNA is TGTGCCAGCAGTTATTGGGGGGTAGGTGGGGCCAACGTCCTGACTTTC.

This sequence joins TRBV15 and TRBJ1-1; 9 bases map to TRBD1. V dropped 4 bases and J dropped 5; count of bases not matched to a gene: 5. The CDR3 consists of 14 residues. Germline V gives CDR1 LNHNV, CDR2 YYDKDF (reference sequence). The CDR3 reads CATSMGQGGTEAFF. CDR3 DNA: TGTGCCACCAGCATGGGACAGGGCGGTACTGAAGCTTTCTTT.

CDR3: CASSLIEGRVYGYTF. In DNA form, the CDR3 reads TGTGCCAGCAGTTTAATAGAAGGCAGGGTCTATGGCTACACCTTC. This chain uses TRBV28 with TRBJ1-2, with D perhaps matching TRBD1 (5 bases). Per germline, CDR1 MDHEN and CDR2 SYDVKM. The CDR3 length is 15 residues. Trimming took off 2 bases at V and 4 bases at J, with 14 bases between the two ends.

The chain uses TRBV28 and TRBJ1-5, with 8 bases that match TRBD1. This CDR3 has 19 amino acids. Losses at the gene ends were 2 bases for V and 4 bases for J; bases not matched to a gene: 16. Germline CDR1 reads MDHEN; CDR2 reads SYDVKM. The CDR3 nucleotides are TGTGCCAGCAGTTTACCTCCGGCTTCCGGACAGGGTGGTAATCAGCCCCAGCATTTT. Encoded protein: CASSLPPASGQGGNQPQHF.

This clone appeared once. The rearrangement links TRBV18 to TRBJ1-5; TRBD1 aligns across 8 bases. This CDR3 region has 15 residues. Germline V gene lookup returns CDR1 KGHSH and CDR2 LQKENI. With V trimmed by 5 bases and J by 5 bases, 8 bases remained unmatched. The CDR3 here is CASSAQGAGDQPQHF. In DNA, the CDR3 is TGTGCCAGCTCAGCCCAGGGGGCGGGGGATCAGCCCCAGCATTTT.

This chain uses TRBV19 with TRBJ2-3; tentatively, D is TRBD2 (5 bases). From germline, CDR1 is LNHDA and CDR2 SQIVND (reference sequence). Trimming removed 3 bases from V and 8 bases from J, with 18 bases in between. The CDR3 sequence is 15 residues long. This CDR3 reads CASSMRTPVGRTQYF. The CDR3 nucleotides are TGTGCCAGTAGTATGAGGACTCCAGTCGGTCGTACGCAGTATTTT.

The V call is TRBV5-1, the J call TRBJ1-2; no firm D call. The CDR3 has 13 amino acids. Germline values: CDR1 SGHRS, CDR2 YFSETQ. The germline V and J ends were trimmed by 2 bases and 6 bases, with 11 bases remaining between them. Written as DNA, the CDR3 is TGCGCCAGCAGCTTAGGTCCGGGAGATGGCTACACCTTC. Translating gives CASSLGPGDGYTF. Full variable domain (rest looked up from reference TRBV5-1 and TRBJ1-2): KAGVTQTPRYLIKTRGQQVTLSCSPISGHRSVSWYQQTPGQGLQFLFEYFSETQRNKGNFPGRFSGRQFSNSRSEMNVSTLELGDSALYLCASSLGPGDGYTFGSGTRLTVV.

The J gene is TRBJ1-1, the V gene TRBV7-9; D ambiguous. The ends were cut back, 7 bases at V and 1 base at J, with 10 bases in the middle. CDR3 length equals 13 residues. The germline V gene has CDR1 SEHNR and CDR2 FQNEAQ (reference sequence). The CDR3 region has the DNA TGTGCCAGCACACGGCTGGGGAACACTGAAGCTTTCTTT. Protein product: CASTRLGNTEAFF.